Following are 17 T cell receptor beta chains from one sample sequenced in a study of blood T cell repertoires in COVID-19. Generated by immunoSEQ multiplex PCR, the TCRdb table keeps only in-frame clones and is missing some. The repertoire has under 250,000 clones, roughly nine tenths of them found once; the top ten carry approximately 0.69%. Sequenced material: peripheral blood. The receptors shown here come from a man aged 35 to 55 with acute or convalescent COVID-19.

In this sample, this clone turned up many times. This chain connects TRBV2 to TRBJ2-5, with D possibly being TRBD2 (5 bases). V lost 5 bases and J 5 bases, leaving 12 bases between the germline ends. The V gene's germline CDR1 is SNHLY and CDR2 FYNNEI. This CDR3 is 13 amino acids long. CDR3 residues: CASSLQGSETQYF. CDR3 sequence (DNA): TGTGCCAGCAGTCTGCAAGGGAGTGAGACCCAGTACTTC.

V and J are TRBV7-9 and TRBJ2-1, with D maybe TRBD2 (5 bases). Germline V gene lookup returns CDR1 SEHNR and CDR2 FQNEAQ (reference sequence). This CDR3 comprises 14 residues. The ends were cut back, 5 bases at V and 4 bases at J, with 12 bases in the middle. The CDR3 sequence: CASSPVQRYNEQFF. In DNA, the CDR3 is TGTGCCAGCAGCCCCGTTCAGCGGTACAATGAGCAGTTCTTC.

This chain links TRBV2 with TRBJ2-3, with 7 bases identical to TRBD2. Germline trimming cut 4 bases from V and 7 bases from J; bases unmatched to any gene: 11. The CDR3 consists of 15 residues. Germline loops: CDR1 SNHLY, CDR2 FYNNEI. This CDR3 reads CASSGGDYQGNTQYF. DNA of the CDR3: TGTGCCAGCAGTGGCGGGGACTACCAGGGAAATACGCAGTATTTT.

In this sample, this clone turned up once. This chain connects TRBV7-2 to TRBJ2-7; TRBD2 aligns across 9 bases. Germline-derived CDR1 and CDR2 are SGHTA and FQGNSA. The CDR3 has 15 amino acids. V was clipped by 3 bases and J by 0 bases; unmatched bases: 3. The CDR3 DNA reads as TGTGCCAGCAGCTTCAGCGGGGGGAGCTCCTACGAGCAGTACTTC. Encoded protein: CASSFSGGSSYEQYF.

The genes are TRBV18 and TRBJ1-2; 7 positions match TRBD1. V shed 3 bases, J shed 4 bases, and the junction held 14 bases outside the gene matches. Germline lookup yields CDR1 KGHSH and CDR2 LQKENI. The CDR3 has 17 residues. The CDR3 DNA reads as TGTGCCAGCTCACCCCCGGACAGGATCACTTTACCCTATGGCTACACCTTC. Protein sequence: CASSPPDRITLPYGYTF.

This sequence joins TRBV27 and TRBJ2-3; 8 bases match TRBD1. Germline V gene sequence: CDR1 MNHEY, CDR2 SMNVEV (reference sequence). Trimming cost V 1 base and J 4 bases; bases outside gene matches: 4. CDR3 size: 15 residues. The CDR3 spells CASSLLTGGPDTQYF. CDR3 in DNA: TGTGCCAGCAGTTTATTAACAGGGGGGCCAGATACGCAGTATTTT.

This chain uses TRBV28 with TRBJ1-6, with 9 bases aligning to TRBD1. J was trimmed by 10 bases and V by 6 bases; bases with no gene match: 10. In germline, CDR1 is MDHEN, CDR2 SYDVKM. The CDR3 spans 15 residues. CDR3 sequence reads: CASSKHGTGQSPLHF. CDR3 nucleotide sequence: TGTGCCAGCAGCAAACATGGGACAGGGCAATCACCCCTCCACTTT.

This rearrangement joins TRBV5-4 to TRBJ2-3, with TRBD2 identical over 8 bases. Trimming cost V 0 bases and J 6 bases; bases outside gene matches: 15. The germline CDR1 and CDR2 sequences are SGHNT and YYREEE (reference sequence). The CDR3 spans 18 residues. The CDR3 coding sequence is TGTGCCAGCAGCTTGGTAGCAGGAGCAGCGGGGGCGGGGGATACGCAGTATTTT. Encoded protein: CASSLVAGAAGAGDTQYF.

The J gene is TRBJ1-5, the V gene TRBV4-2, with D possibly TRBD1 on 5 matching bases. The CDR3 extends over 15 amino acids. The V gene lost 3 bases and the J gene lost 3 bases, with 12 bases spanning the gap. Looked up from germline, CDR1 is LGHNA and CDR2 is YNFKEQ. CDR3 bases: TGTGCCAGCAGCCATGCTAGGGGTATCAATCAGCCCCAGCATTTT. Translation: CASSHARGINQPQHF.

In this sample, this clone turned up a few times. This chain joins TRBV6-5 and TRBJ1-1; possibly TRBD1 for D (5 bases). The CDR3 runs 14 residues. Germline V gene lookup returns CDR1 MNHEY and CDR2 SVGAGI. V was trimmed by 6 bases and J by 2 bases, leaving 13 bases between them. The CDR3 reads CASREPGGNTEAFF. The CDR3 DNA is TGTGCCAGCAGAGAGCCGGGGGGAAACACTGAAGCTTTCTTT.

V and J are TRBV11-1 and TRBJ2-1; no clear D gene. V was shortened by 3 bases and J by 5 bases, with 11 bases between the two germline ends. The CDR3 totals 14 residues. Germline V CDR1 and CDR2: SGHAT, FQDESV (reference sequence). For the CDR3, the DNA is TGTGCCAGCAGCTTCCCGGCAGGCCACAATGAGCAGTTCTTC. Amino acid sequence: CASSFPAGHNEQFF.

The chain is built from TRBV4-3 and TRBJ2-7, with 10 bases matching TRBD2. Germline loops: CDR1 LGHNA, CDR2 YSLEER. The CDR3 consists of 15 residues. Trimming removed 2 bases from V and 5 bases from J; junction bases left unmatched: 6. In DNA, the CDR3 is TGCGCCAGCAGCCAATCTACTAGCGGGACCGACGAGCAGTACTTC. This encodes CASSQSTSGTDEQYF.

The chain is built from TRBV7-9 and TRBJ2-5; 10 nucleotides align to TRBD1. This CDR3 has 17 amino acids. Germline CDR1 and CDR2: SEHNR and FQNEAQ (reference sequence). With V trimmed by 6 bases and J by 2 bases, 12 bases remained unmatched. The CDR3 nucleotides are TGTGCCAGCAGTCCCGGGCCCTGGACAGGGGGGCAAGAGACCCAGTACTTC. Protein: CASSPGPWTGGQETQYF. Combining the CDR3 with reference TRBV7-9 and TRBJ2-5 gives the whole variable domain DTGVSQNPRHKITKRGQNVTFRCDPISEHNRLYWYRQTLGQGPEFLTYFQNEAQLEKSRLLSDRFSAERPKGSFSTLEIQRTEQGDSAMYLCASSPGPWTGGQETQYFGPGTRLLVL.

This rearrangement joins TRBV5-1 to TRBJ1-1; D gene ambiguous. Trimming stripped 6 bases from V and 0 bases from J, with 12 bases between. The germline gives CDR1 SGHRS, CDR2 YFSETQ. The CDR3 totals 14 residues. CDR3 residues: CASMRRGMNTEAFF. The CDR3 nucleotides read TGCGCCAGCATGAGGCGCGGCATGAACACTGAAGCTTTCTTT.

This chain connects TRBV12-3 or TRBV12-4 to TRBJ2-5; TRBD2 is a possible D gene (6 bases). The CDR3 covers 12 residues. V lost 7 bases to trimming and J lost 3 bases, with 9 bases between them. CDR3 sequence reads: CASTWGEETQYF. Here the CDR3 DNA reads TGTGCCAGCACCTGGGGGGAAGAGACCCAGTACTTC.

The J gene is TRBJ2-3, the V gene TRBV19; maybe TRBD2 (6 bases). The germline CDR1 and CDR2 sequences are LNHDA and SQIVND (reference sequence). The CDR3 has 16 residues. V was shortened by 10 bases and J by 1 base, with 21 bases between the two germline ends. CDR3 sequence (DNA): TGTGCCACCACGATCGGTGGGACTCGCCGCACAGATACGCAGTATTTT. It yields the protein CATTIGGTRRTDTQYF.

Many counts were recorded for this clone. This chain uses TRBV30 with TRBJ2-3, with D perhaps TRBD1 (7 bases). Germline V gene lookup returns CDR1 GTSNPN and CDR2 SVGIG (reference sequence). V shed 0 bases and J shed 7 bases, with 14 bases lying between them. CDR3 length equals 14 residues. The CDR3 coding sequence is TGTGCCTGGAGTGTACCGGAGGGGGCGCATACGCAGTATTTT. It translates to CAWSVPEGAHTQYF.